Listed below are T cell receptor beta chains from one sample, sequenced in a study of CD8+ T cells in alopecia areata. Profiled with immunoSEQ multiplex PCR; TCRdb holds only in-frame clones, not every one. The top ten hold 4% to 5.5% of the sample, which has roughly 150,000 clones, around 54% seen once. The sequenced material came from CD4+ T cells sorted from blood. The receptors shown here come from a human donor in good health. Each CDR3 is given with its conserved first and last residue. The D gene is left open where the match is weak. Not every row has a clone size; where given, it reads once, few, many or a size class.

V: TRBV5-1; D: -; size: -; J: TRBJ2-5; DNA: TGCGCCAGCAGCCTGGGGGGCAAGGTCGATATGGCCCAGTACTTC; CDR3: CASSLGGKVDMAQYF
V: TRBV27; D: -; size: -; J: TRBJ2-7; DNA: TGTGCCAGCAGTTTTGACGGGAGCTACGAGCAGTACTTC; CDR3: CASSFDGSYEQYF
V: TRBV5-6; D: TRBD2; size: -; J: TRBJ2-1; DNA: TGTGCCAGCAGCTTTTCATTAGCTAGCGGGATGGACGATGAGCAGTTCTTC; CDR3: CASSFSLASGMDDEQFF
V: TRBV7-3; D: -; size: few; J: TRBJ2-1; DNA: TGTGCCAGCAGCTCCTTTGGGAACTTCAATGAGCAGTTCTTC; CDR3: CASSSFGNFNEQFF
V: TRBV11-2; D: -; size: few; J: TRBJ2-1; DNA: TGTGCCAGCAGCTTAGCTGGGTACAATGAGCAGTTCTTC; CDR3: CASSLAGYNEQFF
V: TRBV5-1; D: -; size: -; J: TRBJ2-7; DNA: TGCGCCAGCAGCTTGGTGACAGGTGAGATCTACGAGCAGTACTTC; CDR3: CASSLVTGEIYEQYF
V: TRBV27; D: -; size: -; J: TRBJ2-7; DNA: TGTGCCACAAGACAAACCGGGAAGGTGGAGCAGTACTTC; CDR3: CATRQTGKVEQYF
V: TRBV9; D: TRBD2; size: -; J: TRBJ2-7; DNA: TGTGCCAGCAGCGTAGGAGCGGGATTCAGAGGAGAGCAGTACTTC; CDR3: CASSVGAGFRGEQYF
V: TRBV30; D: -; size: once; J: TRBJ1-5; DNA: TGTGCCTGGAGTCTCCCGCCTCAGCCCCAGCATTTT; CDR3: CAWSLPPQPQHF
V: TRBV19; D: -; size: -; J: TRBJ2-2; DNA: TGTGCCAGTCAACGGACAGCACGAGGGGAGCTGTTTTTT; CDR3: CASQRTARGELFF
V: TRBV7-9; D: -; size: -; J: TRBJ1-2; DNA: TGTGCCAGCAGCTCGTCGGGGGCTGGCTACACCTTC; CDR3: CASSSSGAGYTF
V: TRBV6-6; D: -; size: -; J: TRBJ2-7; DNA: TGTGCCAGCAGTCTTGGGAACACCCCCCCGGTCTACGAGCAGTACTTC; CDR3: CASSLGNTPPVYEQYF
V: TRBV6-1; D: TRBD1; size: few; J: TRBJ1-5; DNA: TGTGCCAGCAGTGAGACAGGGGGCGCCGGTCAGCCCCAGCATTTT; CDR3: CASSETGGAGQPQHF
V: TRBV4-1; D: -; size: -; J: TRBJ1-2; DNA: TGCGCCAGCAGCCAAGATCGTGGGTTAGGCTACACCTTC; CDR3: CASSQDRGLGYTF
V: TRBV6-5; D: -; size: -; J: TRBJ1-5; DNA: TGTGCCAGCAGACTACGGTCGGATAGCAATCAGCCCCAGCATTTT; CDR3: CASRLRSDSNQPQHF
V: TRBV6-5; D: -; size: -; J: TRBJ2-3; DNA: TGTGCCAGCAGCCTAGGGATGCCCGGCACAGATACGCAGTATTTT; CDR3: CASSLGMPGTDTQYF
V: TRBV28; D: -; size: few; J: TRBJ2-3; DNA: TGTGCCAGCACTAGGGGAGGTTACACAGATACGCAGTATTTT; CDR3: CASTRGGYTDTQYF
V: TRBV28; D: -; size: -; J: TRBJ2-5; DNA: TGTGCCAGCAGTCCCACGGGGTGGCAAGAGACCCAGTACTTC; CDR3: CASSPTGWQETQYF
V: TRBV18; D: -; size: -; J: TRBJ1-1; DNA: TGTGCCAGCTCGGATCAGGGGCTAATGAACACTGAAGCTTTCTTT; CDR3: CASSDQGLMNTEAFF
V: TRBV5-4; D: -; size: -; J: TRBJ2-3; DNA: TGTGCCAGCAGCTTGGTGGGTAGGGCAGGCACAGATACGCAGTATTTT; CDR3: CASSLVGRAGTDTQYF
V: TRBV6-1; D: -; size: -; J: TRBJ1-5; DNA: TGTGCCAGCAGTGAGAGCGGCAATCAGCCCCAGCATTTT; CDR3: CASSESGNQPQHF
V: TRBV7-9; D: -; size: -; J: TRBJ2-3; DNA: TGTGCCAGCAGCCGATCAGTGAGCACAGATACGCAGTATTTT; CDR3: CASSRSVSTDTQYF
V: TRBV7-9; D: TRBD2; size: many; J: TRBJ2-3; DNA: TGTGCCACCAAGAGGACTAGCGGGAGGACAGATACGCAGTATTTT; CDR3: CATKRTSGRTDTQYF
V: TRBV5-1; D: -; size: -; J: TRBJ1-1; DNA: TGCGCCAGCAGCTCCGAACGGACAGCATCCACTGAAGCTTTCTTT; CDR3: CASSSERTASTEAFF
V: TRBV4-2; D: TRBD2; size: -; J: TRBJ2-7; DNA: TGTGCCAGCAGCCAAGGTCCCATAGCGGGAGGGACCTACGAGCAGTACTTC; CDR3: CASSQGPIAGGTYEQYF